These 20 T cell receptor beta chains share one sample of origin, sequenced in a study of CD8+ T cells in alopecia areata. The sequencing template was cDNA reverse transcribed from extracted RNA. Some clones are missing from TCRdb's copy, which holds only in-frame ones; the method was immunoSEQ multiplex PCR. Among about 140,000 clones listed, about three fifths were seen once. The material sequenced was CD4+ T cells sorted from blood. Source of these receptors: a human donor in good health.

The V gene is TRBV29-1, the J gene TRBJ2-7; tentatively, D is TRBD2 (6 bases). V lost 7 bases to trimming and J lost 5 bases, with 12 bases between them. This CDR3 spans 11 amino acids. CDR1 and CDR2 from the germline V gene are SQVTM and ANQGSEA. CDR3 nucleotides: TGCAGCGGACGAGCGGGTAACGAGCAGTACTTC. Translated: CSGRAGNEQYF.

The chain has TRBV2 and TRBJ2-3; 8 positions match TRBD2. Trimming at V came to 7 bases and at J to 4 bases, leaving 22 bases not matched to a gene. The CDR3 has 19 amino acids. The germline V gene has CDR1 SNHLY and CDR2 FYNNEI. The CDR3 spells CASIGPVASGLGRADTQYF. The CDR3 nucleotides read TGTGCCAGCATCGGGCCTGTGGCTAGCGGGCTGGGGAGGGCAGATACGCAGTATTTT. Drawing the rest from reference TRBV2 and TRBJ2-3, the complete variable domain is EPEVTQTPSHQVTQMGQEVILRCVPISNHLYFYWYRQILGQKVEFLVSFYNNEISEKSEIFDDQFSVERPDGSNFTLKIRSTKLEDSAMYFCASIGPVASGLGRADTQYFGPGTRLTVL.

The J gene is TRBJ2-7, the V gene TRBV2; D gene ambiguous. The CDR3 spans 12 residues. The V gene lost 5 bases and the J gene lost 5 bases, with 10 bases spanning the gap. The germline V gene encodes CDR1 SNHLY and CDR2 FYNNEI. The CDR3 coding sequence is TGTGCCAGCAGTCAGAGACACCACGAGCAGTACTTC. It codes for CASSQRHHEQYF.

The chain links TRBV25-1 to TRBJ1-3; D remains ambiguous. Germline V gene lookup returns CDR1 MGHDK and CDR2 SYGVNS. CDR3 length: 14 amino acids. V lost 7 bases to trimming and J lost 0 bases, with 10 bases between them. This chain's CDR3 is CASTPKTSGNTIYF. The CDR3 DNA reads as TGTGCCAGCACCCCCAAGACCTCTGGAAACACCATATATTTT.

This clone appeared a few times. This chain links TRBV7-8 with TRBJ2-1; D is undetermined. The CDR3 covers 12 residues. The germline gives CDR1 SGHVS, CDR2 FQNEAQ. Between the trimmed V and J ends, which lost 5 bases and 7 bases, there was a span of 9 bases. The CDR3 sequence: CASSAFTNEQFF. CDR3 coding DNA: TGTGCCAGCAGCGCCTTTACGAATGAGCAGTTCTTC.

The chain is built from TRBV29-1 and TRBJ2-1, with D perhaps matching TRBD1 or TRBD2 (6 bases each). With 4 bases removed from V and 6 bases from J, the gap between germline ends came to 16 bases. This CDR3 has 14 amino acids. Germline CDR1 is SQVTM and CDR2 is ANQGSEA. CDR3 sequence: CSVVRGDVVNEQFF. The CDR3 DNA is TGCAGCGTTGTGAGGGGGGATGTTGTCAATGAGCAGTTCTTC.

This clone was seen more than once but under ten times. The chain uses TRBV6-1 and TRBJ1-5; D unresolved. The CDR3 sequence is 13 residues long. Germline lookup yields CDR1 MNHNS and CDR2 SASEGT. Trimming took off 8 bases at V and 4 bases at J, with 12 bases between the two ends. The DNA for the CDR3 is TGTGCCAGCGAAATGGAGGGAAATCAGCCCCAGCATTTT. Translating it yields CASEMEGNQPQHF.

J is TRBJ2-6 and V is TRBV7-2, with unresolved D. V was trimmed by 3 bases and J by 3 bases, leaving 6 bases between them. From germline, CDR1 is SGHTA and CDR2 FQGNSA. The CDR3 runs to 14 residues. CDR3 in amino acids: CASSFFSGANVLTF. The CDR3 DNA sequence: TGTGCCAGCAGCTTTTTTAGTGGGGCCAACGTCCTGACTTTC.

The V gene is TRBV30, the J gene TRBJ2-1; 9 bases line up with TRBD2. Trimming at V came to 0 bases and at J to 7 bases, leaving 7 bases not matched to a gene. The CDR3 has 15 residues. The germline CDR1 and CDR2 sequences are GTSNPN and SVGIG (reference sequence). The CDR3 loop is CAWSVRTSERNEQFF. CDR3 DNA sequence: TGTGCCTGGAGTGTTAGGACTAGCGAGCGGAATGAGCAGTTCTTC. The full variable domain, its missing parts supplied by reference TRBV30 and TRBJ2-1, is SQTIHQWPATLVQPVGSPLSLECTVEGTSNPNLYWYRQAAGRGLQLLFYSVGIGQISSEVPQNLSASRPQDRQFILSSKKLLLSDSGFYLCAWSVRTSERNEQFFGPGTRLTVL.

This rearrangement joins TRBV29-1 to TRBJ1-5; D is perhaps TRBD1 (5 bases). CDR1 is SQVTM and CDR2 is ANQGSEA in the germline V gene. Trimming took 5 bases from V and 7 from J, leaving 15 bases between them. The CDR3 covers 13 residues. The CDR3 DNA is TGCAGCGTTATGGGGCAGGGAGCCCAGCCCCAGCATTTT. It specifies CSVMGQGAQPQHF.

The rearrangement joins TRBV25-1 to TRBJ1-1; D is possibly TRBD1 (5 bases). Germline CDR1 is MGHDK and CDR2 is SYGVNS. The CDR3 has 13 amino acids. V lost 2 bases to trimming and J lost 5 bases, with 9 bases between them. CDR3: CASSEGGRTEAFF. The DNA for the CDR3 is TGTGCCAGCAGTGAAGGGGGACGTACTGAAGCTTTCTTT.

The chain links TRBV13 to TRBJ2-3, with D possibly TRBD2 on 6 matching bases. The CDR3 totals 17 residues. Looked up from germline, CDR1 is PRHDT and CDR2 is FYEKMQ (reference sequence). V was clipped by 5 bases and J by 2 bases, with 20 bases between them. This chain's CDR3 is CASSPRWGEAYTDTQYF. In DNA form, the CDR3 reads TGTGCCAGCAGCCCGCGCTGGGGGGAAGCGTACACAGATACGCAGTATTTT.

This clone came up once. The chain carries TRBV30 and TRBJ2-2, with D unresolved. The germline CDR1 and CDR2 sequences are GTSNPN and SVGIG (reference sequence). Between the trimmed V and J ends, which lost 7 bases and 7 bases, there was a span of 7 bases. The CDR3 length is 10 residues. For the CDR3, the DNA is TGTGCCTTCGGACGCGGGGAGCTGTTTTTT. Its translation is CAFGRGELFF.

A single count supports this clone. The chain is built from TRBV5-6 and TRBJ2-1; D ambiguous. Trimming left V 3 bases short and J 8 bases short, with 6 bases between. Germline values: CDR1 SGHDT, CDR2 YYEEEE. The CDR3 sequence is 11 residues long. The CDR3 loop is CASSSYYEQFF. The CDR3 DNA reads TGTGCCAGCAGCTCGTATTATGAGCAGTTCTTC.

The chain carries TRBV25-1 and TRBJ2-5; the D gene is possibly TRBD1 (5 bases). This CDR3 is built from 15 residues. CDR1 MGHDK and CDR2 SYGVNS come from the germline V gene. V was shortened by 1 base and J by 1 base, with 10 bases between the two germline ends. CDR3 sequence reads: CASSEFRQGQETQYF. Written as DNA, the CDR3 is TGTGCCAGCAGTGAATTTCGGCAGGGCCAAGAGACCCAGTACTTC.

There are a few counts of this clone. This sequence joins TRBV25-1 and TRBJ1-2; D is uncertain. The germline V gene encodes CDR1 MGHDK and CDR2 SYGVNS. The CDR3 has 12 residues. V was pared by 1 base and J by 7 bases, with 7 bases between. Here the CDR3 reads CASSESGGGYTF. The CDR3 coding sequence is TGTGCCAGCAGTGAATCAGGCGGTGGCTACACCTTC.

The V and J genes are TRBV7-6 and TRBJ2-2, with D perhaps matching TRBD2 (6 bases). Germline V CDR1 and CDR2: SGHVS, FNYEAQ. V was cut by 2 bases and J by 2 bases, with 15 bases left in between. The CDR3 has 17 residues. This CDR3 is CASSLRSGSVNTGELFF. The CDR3 nucleotides are TGTGCCAGCAGCTTAAGGTCCGGGAGTGTTAACACCGGGGAGCTGTTTTTT.

V usage is TRBV11-1 and J usage is TRBJ2-1; the match to TRBD1 covers 8 bases. V was pared by 7 bases and J by 3 bases, with 11 bases of the junction left unmatched. The CDR3 has 16 amino acids. From germline, CDR1 is SGHAT and CDR2 FQDESV (reference sequence). CDR3 DNA: TGTGCCAGCACCAATATTATAGGGACAGGCTACAATGAGCAGTTCTTC. This codes for CASTNIIGTGYNEQFF. Together with reference TRBV11-1 and TRBJ2-1, the CDR3 gives the full variable domain: EAEVAQSPRYKITEKSQAVAFWCDPISGHATLYWYRQILGQGPELLVQFQDESVVDDSQLPKDRFSAERLKGVDSTLKIQPAELGDSAMYLCASTNIIGTGYNEQFFGPGTRLTVL.

This chain connects TRBV13 to TRBJ2-1, with D perhaps TRBD1 or TRBD2 (5 bases each). The germline V gene has CDR1 PRHDT and CDR2 FYEKMQ (reference sequence). The germline V and J ends were trimmed by 2 bases and 3 bases, with 17 bases remaining between them. The CDR3 loop spans 17 amino acids. The CDR3 is CASSLIFGAGLYNEQFF. CDR3 DNA sequence: TGTGCCAGCAGCTTAATCTTCGGGGCGGGTCTCTACAATGAGCAGTTCTTC.

This clone appeared a few times. The V call is TRBV7-9, the J call TRBJ1-3; D call uncertain. The CDR3 is 14 amino acids. Looked up from germline, CDR1 is SEHNR and CDR2 is FQNEAQ (reference sequence). V was cut by 4 bases and J by 0 bases, with 7 bases left in between. The CDR3 region has the DNA TGTGCCAGCAGCTCCCGACGCTCTGGAAACACCATATATTTT. Its translation: CASSSRRSGNTIYF.